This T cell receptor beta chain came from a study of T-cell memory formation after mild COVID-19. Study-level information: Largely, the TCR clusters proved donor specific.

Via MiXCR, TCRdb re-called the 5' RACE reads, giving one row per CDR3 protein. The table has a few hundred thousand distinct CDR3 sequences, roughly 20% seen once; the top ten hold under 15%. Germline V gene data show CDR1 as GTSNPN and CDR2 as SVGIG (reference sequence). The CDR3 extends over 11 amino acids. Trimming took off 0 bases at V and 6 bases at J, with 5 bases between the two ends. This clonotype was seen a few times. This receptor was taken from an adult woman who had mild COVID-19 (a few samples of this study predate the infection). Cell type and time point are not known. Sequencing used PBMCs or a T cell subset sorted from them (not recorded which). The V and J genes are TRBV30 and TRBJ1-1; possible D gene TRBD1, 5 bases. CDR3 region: CAWSVQAEAFF. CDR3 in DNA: TGTGCCTGGAGTGTACAGGCTGAAGCTTTCTTT.